This is a list of T cell receptor beta chains from one sample in a study of shared clonotypes between healthy human individuals. Profiled with immunoSEQ multiplex PCR; TCRdb holds only in-frame clones, not every one. This table has 850,000 to 1,200,000 clones, roughly 80% appearing once. The sequenced sample was memory CD4+ T cells sorted from blood. These receptor sequences come from a man younger than 35 in good health. CDR3s include the opening cysteine and the closing phenylalanine or tryptophan. A D gene is named only where the DNA matches it firmly. A row's size may be missing; if present it is once, few, many or a size class.

TRBJ2-7,TRBD2,17,TRBV7-2,NA,TGTGCCAGCAGCCTGACAGGGACTAGCGGGATCCCCTACGAGCAGTACTTC,CASSLTGTSGIPYEQYF
TRBJ2-5,TRBD1,14,TRBV11-2,NA,TGTGCCAGCACCCGGGACAGGGGGCTAGAGACCCAGTACTTC,CASTRDRGLETQYF
TRBJ1-6,TRBD1,15,TRBV5-3,NA,TGTGCCAGTAACAGGGGAGGCTCCTATAATTCACCCCTCCACTTT,CASNRGGSYNSPLHF
TRBJ2-7,NA,13,TRBV7-2,NA,TGTGCCAGCAGCCCCGGGACTCTGGGGGAGCAGTACTTC,CASSPGTLGEQYF
TRBJ1-5,NA,15,TRBV6-1,NA,TGTGCCAGTCTTCCCACAGGGAATAGCAATCAGCCCCAGCATTTT,CASLPTGNSNQPQHF
TRBJ1-3,NA,15,TRBV4-1,NA,TGCGCCAGCAGCCAAGACTTGGGTTCTGGAAACACCATATATTTT,CASSQDLGSGNTIYF
TRBJ1-2,NA,17,TRBV7-2,once,TGTGCCAGCAGCCCGGACGGGGTCACGGGTAGGGGCTATGGCTACACCTTC,CASSPDGVTGRGYGYTF
TRBJ2-5,NA,14,TRBV5-1,once,TGCGCCAGCAGCCCGGCCAACCCGCGGGAGACCCAGTACTTC,CASSPANPRETQYF
TRBJ2-7,NA,14,TRBV27,NA,TGTGCCAGCAGTCCATTACAGGTTGTTCACGAGCAGTACTTC,CASSPLQVVHEQYF
TRBJ1-2,TRBD1,14,TRBV18,few,TGTGCCAGCTCCCCGGGACAGGATTATTATGGCTACACCTTC,CASSPGQDYYGYTF
TRBJ2-2,TRBD2,16,TRBV7-9,NA,TGTGCCAGCAGCTTAGATGGCGGGAGAGGGACCGGGGAGCTGTTTTTT,CASSLDGGRGTGELFF
TRBJ1-5,TRBD1,14,TRBV6-1,NA,TGTGCCAGCAGTGAGACAGGGAAAAATCAGCCCCAGCATTTT,CASSETGKNQPQHF
TRBJ2-5,TRBD1,16,TRBV5-1,few,TGCGCCAGCAGCTTCAATGGACAGGGGTATCAAGAGACCCAGTACTTC,CASSFNGQGYQETQYF
TRBJ2-6,TRBD1,15,TRBV5-1,NA,TGCGCCAGCAGCTCTACAGGGGGCGCAGCCAACGTCCTGACTTTC,CASSSTGGAANVLTF
TRBJ2-7,TRBD1,12,TRBV2,NA,TGTGCCATCCGGGACAGCATCTACGAGCAGTACTTC,CAIRDSIYEQYF
TRBJ1-2,NA,13,TRBV2,NA,TGTGCCAGCAGATGCGGGGGATGTAATGGCTACACCTTC,CASRCGGCNGYTF
TRBJ2-7,NA,11,TRBV5-8,NA,TGTGCCAGCAGCCGGACGAACGAGCAGTACTTC,CASSRTNEQYF
TRBJ2-2,NA,14,TRBV30,NA,TGTGCCTGGAGTTACAGGGAGGTTGGCGGGGAGCTGTTTTTT,CAWSYREVGGELFF
TRBJ1-1,NA,15,TRBV6-4,few,TGTGCCAGCAGTCCCGGGGGGGCGGCGAACACTGAAGCTTTCTTT,CASSPGGAANTEAFF
TRBJ1-3,NA,12,TRBV28,NA,TGTGCCAGCTCTGAGTTGGGAAACACCATATATTTT,CASSELGNTIYF
TRBJ1-3,NA,16,TRBV2,once,TGTGCCAGCAGTGTTACGCAGGGGTTGGCTGGAAACACCATATATTTT,CASSVTQGLAGNTIYF
TRBJ2-2,NA,14,TRBV25-1,NA,TGTGCCAGCGGTGCTATAGGGAACACCGGGGAGCTGTTTTTT,CASGAIGNTGELFF
TRBJ2-2,NA,15,TRBV11-3,NA,TGTGCCAGCAGCCCCCCCCAGGCGGGGACCGGGGAGCTGTTTTTT,CASSPPQAGTGELFF
TRBJ2-2,TRBD1,16,TRBV19,once,TGTGCCAGTAGTGAATGGGACAGTTTAGGGGCCGGGGAGCTGTTTTTT,CASSEWDSLGAGELFF
TRBJ1-1,NA,13,TRBV28,few,TGTGCCAGCAGGCCCCCCGGGGACACTGAAGCTTTCTTT,CASRPPGDTEAFF
TRBJ2-2,NA,12,TRBV7-2,many,TGTGCCAGCAGCGGGGACACCGGGGAGCTGTTTTTT,CASSGDTGELFF
TRBJ2-5,NA,14,TRBV28,NA,TGTGCCAGCACCTGGGGGACATACCAAGAGACCCAGTACTTC,CASTWGTYQETQYF
TRBJ1-1,TRBD1,11,TRBV20-1,few,TGCAGTGCCAGGGACAGGGGGAGAGCTTTCTTT,CSARDRGRAFF
TRBJ2-1,TRBD2,17,TRBV10-3,NA,TGTGCCATCAGTGACCCCCTTGGTAGCGGGACGTCCGGTGAGCAGTTCTTC,CAISDPLGSGTSGEQFF
TRBJ2-3,NA,16,TRBV19,NA,TGTGCCAGTAGTAACGGGACCTTGAGAGACACAGATACGCAGTATTTT,CASSNGTLRDTDTQYF
TRBJ1-4,NA,14,TRBV10-3,NA,TGTGCCATCAGCGACCCCGGAAGTAATGAAAAACTGTTTTTT,CAISDPGSNEKLFF
TRBJ1-6,TRBD1,15,TRBV5-1,NA,TGCGCCAGCAGCCCCGGGACAGCACCCTCGGGACCCCTCCACTTT,CASSPGTAPSGPLHF
TRBJ2-1,TRBD1,14,TRBV11-3,NA,TGTGCCAGCAGCCCCTCAGACAGGGTCGGTGAGCAGTTCTTC,CASSPSDRVGEQFF
TRBJ1-2,TRBD1,15,TRBV9,NA,TGTGCCAGCAGCCCGCCACGACAGGGCCCCTATGGCTACACCTTC,CASSPPRQGPYGYTF
TRBJ1-1,NA,13,TRBV29-1,NA,TGCAGCGCCACGAAGGGGGGGAACACTGAAGCTTTCTTT,CSATKGGNTEAFF
TRBJ2-5,NA,13,TRBV7-2,NA,TGTGCCAGCAGCTTAAGGGACGGAGGAACCCAGTACTTC,CASSLRDGGTQYF
TRBJ2-2,TRBD1,14,TRBV12-5,NA,TGTGCTAGTGGCAGGGGACAGGGCTCTGGGGAGCTGTTTTTT,CASGRGQGSGELFF
TRBJ1-4,TRBD1,16,TRBV4-3,NA,TGCGCCAGCAGCCAAGGGGTAGGGACAGGGGAAGAAAAACTGTTTTTT,CASSQGVGTGEEKLFF
TRBJ1-3,NA,13,TRBV6-5,NA,TGTGCCACTTCGGCAGGGTATGGAAACACCATATATTTT,CATSAGYGNTIYF
TRBJ1-1,NA,14,TRBV28,once,TGTGCCAGCAGTCCCGACACTGTGAACACTGAAGCTTTCTTT,CASSPDTVNTEAFF
TRBJ1-1,NA,10,TRBV7-9,NA,TGTGCCAGCCGGGTAGCTGAAGCTTTCTTT,CASRVAEAFF
TRBJ1-1,NA,14,TRBV7-9,many,TGTGCCAGCAGCTCGCGTGCCACAGGCACTGAAGCTTTCTTT,CASSSRATGTEAFF
TRBJ1-2,NA,12,TRBV5-4,NA,TGTGCCAGCAGCTTACAGTACTATGGCTACACCTTC,CASSLQYYGYTF
TRBJ2-7,TRBD1,14,TRBV5-1,NA,TGCGCCAGCAGCCCCGGACAGGGGAACTACGAGCAGTACTTC,CASSPGQGNYEQYF